This T cell receptor (beta chain) stems from a study of identical twins. Comments on this clonotype: As yet, its antigen is unknown.

Study observations and caveats: Beta clonotypes that were abundant in cord blood contained fewer insertions, a pattern absent from memory repertoires.

V was trimmed by 3 bases and J by 1 base, leaving 3 bases between them. The CDR3 runs 12 residues. A universal primer site was added by template switching, and unique molecular identifiers were carried by the cDNA. One entry per CDR3 protein, called by TCRdb with MiXCR from the 5' RACE reads. The data contain 100,000 to 110,000 distinct CDR3 sequences, less than 6.5% of them singletons. The sequenced material came from memory T cells sorted from blood. The receptor was isolated from a woman aged 45 to 65 in good health. The chain joins TRBV12-3 or TRBV12-4 to TRBJ1-2, with unresolved D. In nucleotides, the CDR3 is TGTGCCAGCAGTTTCGATAACTATGGCTACACCTTC. Its translation: CASSFDNYGYTF.